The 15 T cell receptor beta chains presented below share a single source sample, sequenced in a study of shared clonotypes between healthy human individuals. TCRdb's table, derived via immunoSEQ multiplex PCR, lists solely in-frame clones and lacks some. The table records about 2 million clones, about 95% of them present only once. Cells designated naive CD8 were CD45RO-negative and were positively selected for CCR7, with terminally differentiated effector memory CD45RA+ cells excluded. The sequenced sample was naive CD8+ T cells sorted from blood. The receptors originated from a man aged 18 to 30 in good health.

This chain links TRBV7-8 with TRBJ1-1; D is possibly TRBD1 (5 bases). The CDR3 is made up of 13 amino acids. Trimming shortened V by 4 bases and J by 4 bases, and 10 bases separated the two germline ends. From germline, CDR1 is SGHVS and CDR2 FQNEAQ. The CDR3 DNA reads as TGTGCCAGCAGCTGGGTGGGGGGCACTGAAGCTTTCTTT. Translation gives CASSWVGGTEAFF.

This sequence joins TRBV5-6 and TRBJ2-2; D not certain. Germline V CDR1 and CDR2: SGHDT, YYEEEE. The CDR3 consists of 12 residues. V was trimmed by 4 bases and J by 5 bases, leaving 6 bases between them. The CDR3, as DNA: TGTGCCAGCAGCCCGGAGACCGGGGAGCTGTTTTTT. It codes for CASSPETGELFF. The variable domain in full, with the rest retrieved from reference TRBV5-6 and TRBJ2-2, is DAGVTQSPTHLIKTRGQQVTLRCSPKSGHDTVSWYQQALGQGPQFIFQYYEEEERQRGNFPDRFSGHQFPNYSSELNVNALLLGDSALYLCASSPETGELFFGEGSRLTVL.

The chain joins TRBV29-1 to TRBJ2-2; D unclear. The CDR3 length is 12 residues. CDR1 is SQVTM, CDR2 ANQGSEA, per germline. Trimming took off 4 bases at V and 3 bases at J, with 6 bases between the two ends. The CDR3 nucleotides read TGCAGCGTTGTCCCAGACACCGGGGAGCTGTTTTTT. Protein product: CSVVPDTGELFF.

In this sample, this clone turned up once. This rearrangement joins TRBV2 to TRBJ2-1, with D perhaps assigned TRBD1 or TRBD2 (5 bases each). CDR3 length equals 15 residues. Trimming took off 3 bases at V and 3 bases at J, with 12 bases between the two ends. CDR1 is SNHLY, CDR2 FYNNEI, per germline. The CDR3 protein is CASSDPGTDYNEQFF. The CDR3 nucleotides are TGTGCCAGCAGTGATCCAGGGACGGACTACAATGAGCAGTTCTTC.

The CDR3 coding sequence is TGTGCCAGCAGCGGGGGACAGGGGCTCCCCTACGAGCAGTACTTC. Protein: CASSGGQGLPYEQYF. V is TRBV5-6 and J is TRBJ2-7; 10 bases fit TRBD1. Trimming took 4 bases from V and 2 from J; bases not matched to a gene: 6. Germline V gives CDR1 SGHDT, CDR2 YYEEEE. The CDR3 is 15 residues long.

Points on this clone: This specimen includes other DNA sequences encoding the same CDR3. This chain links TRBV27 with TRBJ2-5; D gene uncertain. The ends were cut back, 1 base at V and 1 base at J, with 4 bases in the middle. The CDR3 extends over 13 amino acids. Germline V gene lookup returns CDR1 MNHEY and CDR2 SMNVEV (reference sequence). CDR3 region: CASSLYPQETQYF. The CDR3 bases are TGTGCCAGCAGTTTATACCCCCAAGAGACCCAGTACTTC.

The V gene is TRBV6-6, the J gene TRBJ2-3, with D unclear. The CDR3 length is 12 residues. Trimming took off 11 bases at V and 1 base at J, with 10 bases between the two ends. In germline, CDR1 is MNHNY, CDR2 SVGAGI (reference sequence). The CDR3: CAVSFGTDTQYF. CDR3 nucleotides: TGTGCCGTTTCATTTGGCACAGATACGCAGTATTTT.

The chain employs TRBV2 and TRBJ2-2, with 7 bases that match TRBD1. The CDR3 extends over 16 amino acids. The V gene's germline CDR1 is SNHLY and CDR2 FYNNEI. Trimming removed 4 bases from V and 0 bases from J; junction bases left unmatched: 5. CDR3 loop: CASSARGISNTGELFF. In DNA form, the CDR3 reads TGTGCCAGCAGTGCCAGGGGGATCTCGAACACCGGGGAGCTGTTTTTT. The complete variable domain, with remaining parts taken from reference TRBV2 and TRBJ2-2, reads EPEVTQTPSHQVTQMGQEVILRCVPISNHLYFYWYRQILGQKVEFLVSFYNNEISEKSEIFDDQFSVERPDGSNFTLKIRSTKLEDSAMYFCASSARGISNTGELFFGEGSRLTVL.

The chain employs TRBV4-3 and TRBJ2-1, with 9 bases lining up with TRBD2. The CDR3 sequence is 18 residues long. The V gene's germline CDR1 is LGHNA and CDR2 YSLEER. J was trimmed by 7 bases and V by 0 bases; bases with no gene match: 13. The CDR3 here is CASSQDGSWREGKNEQFF. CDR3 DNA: TGCGCCAGCAGCCAAGATGGCAGTTGGCGGGAGGGCAAGAATGAGCAGTTCTTC.

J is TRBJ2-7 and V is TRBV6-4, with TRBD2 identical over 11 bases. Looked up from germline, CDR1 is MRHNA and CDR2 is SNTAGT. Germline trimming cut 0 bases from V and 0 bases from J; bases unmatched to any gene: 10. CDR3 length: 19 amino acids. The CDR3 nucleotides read TGTGCCAGCAGTGACTCGAATCTGACTAGCGGGATATTCTCCTACGAGCAGTACTTC. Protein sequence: CASSDSNLTSGIFSYEQYF.

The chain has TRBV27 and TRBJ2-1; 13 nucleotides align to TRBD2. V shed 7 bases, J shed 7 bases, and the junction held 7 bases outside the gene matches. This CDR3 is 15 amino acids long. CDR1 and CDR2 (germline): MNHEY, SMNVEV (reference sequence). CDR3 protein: CASIPRTSGGNEQFF. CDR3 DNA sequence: TGTGCCAGCATCCCCCGGACTAGCGGGGGAAATGAGCAGTTCTTC.

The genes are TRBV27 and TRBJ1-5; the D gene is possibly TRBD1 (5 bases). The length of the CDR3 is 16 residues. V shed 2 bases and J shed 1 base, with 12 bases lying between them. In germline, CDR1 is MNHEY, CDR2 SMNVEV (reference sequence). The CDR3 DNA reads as TGTGCCAGCAGTTTACACGGGGCCTTGAGCAATCAGCCCCAGCATTTT. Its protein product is CASSLHGALSNQPQHF.

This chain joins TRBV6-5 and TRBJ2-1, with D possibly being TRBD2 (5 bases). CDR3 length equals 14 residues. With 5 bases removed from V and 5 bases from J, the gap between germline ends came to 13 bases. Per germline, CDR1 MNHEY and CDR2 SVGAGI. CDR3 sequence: CASSAEPLDNEQFF. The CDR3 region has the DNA TGTGCCAGCAGTGCCGAGCCACTAGACAATGAGCAGTTCTTC.

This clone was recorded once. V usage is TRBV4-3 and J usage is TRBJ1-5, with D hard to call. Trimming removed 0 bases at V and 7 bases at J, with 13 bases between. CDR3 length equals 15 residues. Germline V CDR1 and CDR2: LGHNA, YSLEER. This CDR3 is CASSQETFGLQPQHF. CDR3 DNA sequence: TGCGCCAGCAGCCAAGAGACTTTTGGTCTGCAGCCCCAGCATTTT.

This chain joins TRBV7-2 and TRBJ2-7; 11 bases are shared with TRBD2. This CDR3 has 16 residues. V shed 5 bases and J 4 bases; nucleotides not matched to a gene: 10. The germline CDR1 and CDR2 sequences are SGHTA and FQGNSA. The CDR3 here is CASSQGVAGGPYEQYF. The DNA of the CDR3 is TGTGCCAGCAGCCAGGGGGTAGCGGGAGGGCCGTACGAGCAGTACTTC. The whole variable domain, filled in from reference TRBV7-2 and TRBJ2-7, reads GAGVSQSPSNKVTEKGKDVELRCDPISGHTALYWYRQSLGQGLEFLIYFQGNSAPDKSGLPSDRFSAERTGGSVSTLTIQRTQQEDSAVYLCASSQGVAGGPYEQYFGPGTRLTVT.